Each of the 3 T cell receptor beta chains below was sequenced from the same sample in a study of cytomegalovirus exposure and HLA in healthy donors. 60 Vbeta and 13 Jbeta primers were used in PCR. TCRdb keeps only in-frame clones here, not all; method: immunoSEQ multiplex PCR. The sample includes 38,000 or so clones. The specimen sequenced was PBMCs. Receptors originate from a man between 40 and 49 years old in good health and CMV-seropositive.

The J gene is TRBJ2-7, the V gene TRBV6-1; 9 bases line up with TRBD1. This CDR3 has 14 amino acids. Per the germline V gene, CDR1 is MNHNS and CDR2 is SASEGT. The trim removed 4 bases at V and 6 bases at J, leaving 7 bases unmatched. CDR3 loop: CASSGRTGEVEQYF. In DNA, the CDR3 is TGTGCCAGCAGTGGGAGGACAGGGGAAGTCGAGCAGTACTTC.

This rearrangement joins TRBV7-2 to TRBJ1-2, with D possibly being TRBD1 (5 bases). The V end was cut by 1 base, the J end by 5 bases, with 14 bases between. The CDR3 length is 15 residues. Per the germline V gene, CDR1 is SGHTA and CDR2 is FQGNSA. The CDR3 DNA reads as TGTGCCAGCAGCTTAGAGCCAGGGTTAGATTATGGCTACACCTTC. Its translation is CASSLEPGLDYGYTF.

This rearrangement joins TRBV6-5 to TRBJ2-6; possibly TRBD1 for D (6 bases). The CDR3 consists of 15 residues. The germline V gene has CDR1 MNHEY and CDR2 SVGAGI. V gave up 7 bases and J gave up 2 bases, with 12 bases separating them. The CDR3 loop reads CASKPQGAGANVLTF. The CDR3 region has the DNA TGTGCCAGCAAGCCACAGGGAGCTGGGGCCAACGTCCTGACTTTC.